Detailed here is one TCR beta chain. What it recognizes is unknown. This entry belongs to a study of T cells in narcolepsy. Turning to the study itself: Donors had narcolepsy type 1 or type 2, or were healthy controls. Whole-study findings and limits: Same-patient CSF and blood CD4+ T cell clonotypes included HCRT-specific and TRIB2-specific autoreactive ones. Healthy controls reportedly lacked the autoreactive clonotypes serially found in patients' blood. In some patient and control memory CD4+ samples, autoreactive clones were absent.

Produced via immunoSEQ multiplex PCR; TCRdb's table is partial and in-frame only. The sample shows under 30,000 clones, around three quarters of them seen only once. The CDR3 loop spans 14 amino acids. Germline V CDR1 and CDR2: LNHDA, SQIVND (reference sequence). The ends were cut back, 4 bases at V and 7 bases at J, with 16 bases in the middle. The receptor was isolated from a human donor with narcolepsy. The specimen was CD45RA- memory CD4+ T cells from PBMCs. This rearrangement joins TRBV19 to TRBJ1-2; D is ambiguous. CDR3 sequence: CASSTPGVGRGYTF. The CDR3 coding sequence is TGTGCCAGTAGTACGCCTGGGGTGGGTCGTGGCTACACCTTC.